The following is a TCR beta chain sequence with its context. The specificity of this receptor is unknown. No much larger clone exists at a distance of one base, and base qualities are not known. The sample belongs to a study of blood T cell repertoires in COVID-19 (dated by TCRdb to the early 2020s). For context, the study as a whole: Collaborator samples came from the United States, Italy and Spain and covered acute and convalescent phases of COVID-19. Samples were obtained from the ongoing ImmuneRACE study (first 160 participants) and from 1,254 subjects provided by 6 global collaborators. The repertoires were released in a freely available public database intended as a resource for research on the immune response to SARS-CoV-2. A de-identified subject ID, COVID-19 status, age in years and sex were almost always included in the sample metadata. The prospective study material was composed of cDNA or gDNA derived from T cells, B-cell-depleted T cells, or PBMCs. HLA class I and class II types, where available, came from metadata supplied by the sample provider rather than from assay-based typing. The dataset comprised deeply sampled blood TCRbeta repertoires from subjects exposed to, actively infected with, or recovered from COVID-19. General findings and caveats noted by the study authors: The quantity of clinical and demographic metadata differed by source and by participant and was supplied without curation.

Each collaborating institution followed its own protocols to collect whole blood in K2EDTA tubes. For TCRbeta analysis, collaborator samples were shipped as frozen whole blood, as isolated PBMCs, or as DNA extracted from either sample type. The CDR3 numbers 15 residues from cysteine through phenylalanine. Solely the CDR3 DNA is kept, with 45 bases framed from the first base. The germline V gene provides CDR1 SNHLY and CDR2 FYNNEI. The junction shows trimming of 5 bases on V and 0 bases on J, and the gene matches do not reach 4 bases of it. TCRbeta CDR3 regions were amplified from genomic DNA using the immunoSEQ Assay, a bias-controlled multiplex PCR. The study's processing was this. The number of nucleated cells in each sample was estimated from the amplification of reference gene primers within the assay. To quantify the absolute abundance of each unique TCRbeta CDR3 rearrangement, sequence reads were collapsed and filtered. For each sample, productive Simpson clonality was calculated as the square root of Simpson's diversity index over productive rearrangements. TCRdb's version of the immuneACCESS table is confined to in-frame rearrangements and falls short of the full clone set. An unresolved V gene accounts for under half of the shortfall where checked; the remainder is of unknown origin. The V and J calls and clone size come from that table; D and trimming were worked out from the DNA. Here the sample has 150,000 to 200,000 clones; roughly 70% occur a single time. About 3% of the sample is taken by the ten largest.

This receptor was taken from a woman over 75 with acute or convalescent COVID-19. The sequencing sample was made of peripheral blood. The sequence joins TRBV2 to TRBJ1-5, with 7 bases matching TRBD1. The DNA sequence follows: TGTGCCAGCAGTAAGGACAGGAATAGCAATCAGCCCCAGCATTTT. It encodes CASSKDRNSNQPQHF. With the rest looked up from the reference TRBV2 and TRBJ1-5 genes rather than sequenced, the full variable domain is EPEVTQTPSHQVTQMGQEVILRCVPISNHLYFYWYRQILGQKVEFLVSFYNNEISEKSEIFDDQFSVERPDGSNFTLKIRSTKLEDSAMYFCASSKDRNSNQPQHFGDGTRLSIL.